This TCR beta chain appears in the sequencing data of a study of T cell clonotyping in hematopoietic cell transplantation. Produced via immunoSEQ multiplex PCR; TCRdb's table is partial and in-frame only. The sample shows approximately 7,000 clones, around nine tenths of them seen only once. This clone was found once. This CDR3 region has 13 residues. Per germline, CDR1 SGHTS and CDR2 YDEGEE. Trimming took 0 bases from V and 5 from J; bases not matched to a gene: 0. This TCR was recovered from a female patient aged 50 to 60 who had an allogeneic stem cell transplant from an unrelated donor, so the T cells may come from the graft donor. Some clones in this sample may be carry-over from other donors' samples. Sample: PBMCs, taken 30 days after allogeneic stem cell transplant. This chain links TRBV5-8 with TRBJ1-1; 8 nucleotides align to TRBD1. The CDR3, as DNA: TGTGCCAGCAGCTTGGGGACAGGGACTGAAGCTTTCTTT. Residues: CASSLGTGTEAFF.